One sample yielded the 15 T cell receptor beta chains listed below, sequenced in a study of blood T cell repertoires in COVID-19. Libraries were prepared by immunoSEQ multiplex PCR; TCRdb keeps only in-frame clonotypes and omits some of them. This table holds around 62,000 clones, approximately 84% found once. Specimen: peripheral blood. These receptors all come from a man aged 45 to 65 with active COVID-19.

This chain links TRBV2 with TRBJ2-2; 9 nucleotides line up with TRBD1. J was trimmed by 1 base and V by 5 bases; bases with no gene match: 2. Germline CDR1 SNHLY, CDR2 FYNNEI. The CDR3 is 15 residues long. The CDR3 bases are TGTGCCAGCAGTAGACAGGGGGGGAACACCGGGGAGCTGTTTTTT. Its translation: CASSRQGGNTGELFF.

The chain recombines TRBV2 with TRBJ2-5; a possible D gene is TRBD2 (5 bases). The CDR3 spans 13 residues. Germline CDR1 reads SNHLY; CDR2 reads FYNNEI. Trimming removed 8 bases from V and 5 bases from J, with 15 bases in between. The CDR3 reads CASGLLRLETQYF. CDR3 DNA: TGTGCCAGCGGACTCCTACGCCTGGAGACCCAGTACTTC.

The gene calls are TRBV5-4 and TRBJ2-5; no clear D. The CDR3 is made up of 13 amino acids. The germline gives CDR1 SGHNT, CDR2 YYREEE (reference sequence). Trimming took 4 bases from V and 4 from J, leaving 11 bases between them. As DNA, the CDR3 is TGTGCCAGCAGCCCCGGCGGCCCAGAGACCCAGTACTTC. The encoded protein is CASSPGGPETQYF.

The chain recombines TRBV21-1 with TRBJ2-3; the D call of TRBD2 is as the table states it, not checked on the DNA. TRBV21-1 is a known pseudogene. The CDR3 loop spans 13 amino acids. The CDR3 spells CASSNRGSYTQYF. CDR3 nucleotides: TGTGCCAGCAGCAATCGGGGGAGCTATACGCAGTATTTT.

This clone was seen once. The CDR3 loop reads CASSLDRGFGELFF. CDR3 DNA: TGTGCCAGCTCGCTTGACAGGGGCTTCGGGGAGCTGTTTTTT. The chain joins TRBV18 to TRBJ2-2; 8 bases line up with TRBD1. Germline CDR1 reads KGHSH; CDR2 reads LQKENI. Germline trimming cut 6 bases from V and 7 bases from J; bases unmatched to any gene: 7. This CDR3 region has 14 residues.

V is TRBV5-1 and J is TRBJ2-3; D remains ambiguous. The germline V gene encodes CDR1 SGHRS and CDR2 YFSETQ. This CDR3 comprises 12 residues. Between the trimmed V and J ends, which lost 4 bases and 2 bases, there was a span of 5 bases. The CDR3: CASSPYTDTQYF. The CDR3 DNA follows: TGCGCCAGCAGCCCTTACACAGATACGCAGTATTTT.

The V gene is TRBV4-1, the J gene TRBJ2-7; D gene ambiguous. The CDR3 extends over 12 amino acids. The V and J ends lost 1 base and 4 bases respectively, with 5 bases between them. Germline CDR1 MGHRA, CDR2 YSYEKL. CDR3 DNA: TGCGCCAGCAGCCAAGGAGAATACGAGCAGTACTTC. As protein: CASSQGEYEQYF.

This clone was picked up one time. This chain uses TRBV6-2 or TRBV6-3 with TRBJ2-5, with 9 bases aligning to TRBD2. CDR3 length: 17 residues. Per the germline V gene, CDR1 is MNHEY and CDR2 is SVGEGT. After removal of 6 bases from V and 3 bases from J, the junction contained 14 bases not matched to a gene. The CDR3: CASSTTLLAGLKETQYF. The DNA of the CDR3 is TGTGCCAGCAGCACCACCCTACTAGCGGGTTTGAAAGAGACCCAGTACTTC.

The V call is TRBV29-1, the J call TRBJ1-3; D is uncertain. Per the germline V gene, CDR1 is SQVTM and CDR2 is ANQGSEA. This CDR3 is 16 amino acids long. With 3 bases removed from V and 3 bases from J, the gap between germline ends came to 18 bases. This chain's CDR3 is CSVEERADCLGNTIYF. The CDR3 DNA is TGCAGCGTTGAGGAGAGGGCAGATTGCCTTGGAAACACCATATATTTT. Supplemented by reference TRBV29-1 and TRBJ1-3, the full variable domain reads SAVISQKPSRDICQRGTSLTIQCQVDSQVTMMFWYRQQPGQSLTLIATANQGSEATYESGFVIDKFPISRPNLTFSTLTVSNMSPEDSSIYLCSVEERADCLGNTIYFGEGSWLTVV.

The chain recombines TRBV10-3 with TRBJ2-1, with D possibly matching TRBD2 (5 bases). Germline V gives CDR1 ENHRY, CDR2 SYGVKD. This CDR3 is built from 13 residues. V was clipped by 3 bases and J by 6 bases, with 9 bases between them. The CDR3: CAISEMGSNEQFF. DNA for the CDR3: TGTGCCATCAGTGAAATGGGGAGCAATGAGCAGTTCTTC.

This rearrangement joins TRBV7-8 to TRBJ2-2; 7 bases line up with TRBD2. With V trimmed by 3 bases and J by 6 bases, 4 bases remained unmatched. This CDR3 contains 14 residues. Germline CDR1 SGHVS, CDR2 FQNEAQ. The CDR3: CASSLAGAAGELFF. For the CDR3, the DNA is TGTGCCAGCAGCTTGGCGGGAGCGGCCGGGGAGCTGTTTTTT. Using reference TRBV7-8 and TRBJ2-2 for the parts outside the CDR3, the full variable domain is GAGVSQSPRYKVAKRGQDVALRCDPISGHVSLFWYQQALGQGPEFLTYFQNEAQLDKSGLPSDRFFAERPEGSVSTLKIQRTQQEDSAVYLCASSLAGAAGELFFGEGSRLTVL.

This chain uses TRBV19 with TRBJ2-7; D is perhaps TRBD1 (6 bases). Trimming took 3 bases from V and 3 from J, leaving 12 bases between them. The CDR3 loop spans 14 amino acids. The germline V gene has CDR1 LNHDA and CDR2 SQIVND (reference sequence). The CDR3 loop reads CASSIRGQNYEQYF. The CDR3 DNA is TGTGCCAGTAGTATCCGGGGACAAAACTACGAGCAGTACTTC.

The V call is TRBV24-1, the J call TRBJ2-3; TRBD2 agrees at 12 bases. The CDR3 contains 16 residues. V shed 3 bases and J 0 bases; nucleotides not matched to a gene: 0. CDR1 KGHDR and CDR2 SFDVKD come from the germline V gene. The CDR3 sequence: CATSDGTSGSTDTQYF. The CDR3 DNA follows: TGTGCCACCAGTGATGGGACTAGCGGGAGCACAGATACGCAGTATTTT.

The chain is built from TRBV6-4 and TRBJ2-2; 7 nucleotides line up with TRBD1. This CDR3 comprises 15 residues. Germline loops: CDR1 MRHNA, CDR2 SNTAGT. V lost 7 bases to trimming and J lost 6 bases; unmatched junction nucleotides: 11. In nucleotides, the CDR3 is TGTGCCAGCACCCTTAACAGGGGTTACGCCGGGGAGCTGTTTTTT. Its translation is CASTLNRGYAGELFF.

CDR3 in DNA: TGCAGCGCCGCCGGGACAGGGGGCGGCGGGGGCACTGAAGCTTTCTTT. Protein: CSAAGTGGGGGTEAFF. The gene calls are TRBV29-1 and TRBJ1-1; 12 bases map to TRBD1. V shed 7 bases and J 4 bases; nucleotides not matched to a gene: 13. CDR3 length: 16 residues. Germline V gene lookup returns CDR1 SQVTM and CDR2 ANQGSEA. Together with reference TRBV29-1 and TRBJ1-1, the CDR3 gives the full variable domain: SAVISQKPSRDICQRGTSLTIQCQVDSQVTMMFWYRQQPGQSLTLIATANQGSEATYESGFVIDKFPISRPNLTFSTLTVSNMSPEDSSIYLCSAAGTGGGGGTEAFFGQGTRLTVV.